This T cell receptor (beta chain) was sequenced for a study of response to subunit inactivated influenza vaccine. Trimming stripped 1 base from V and 5 bases from J, with 11 bases between. This CDR3 spans 14 amino acids. Germline V gene sequence: CDR1 SNHLY, CDR2 FYNNEI. Details on this clonotype: Antigen specificity is unknown.

Study observations and caveats: The authors offered the suggestion that each seasonal influenza vaccination recruits few new T cells.

TCRdb analysed the RT-PCR reads with MiXCR anew, one entry per CDR3 protein. This table has 400,000 to 650,000 distinct CDR3 sequences, approximately 6.9% appearing once. The starting material was PBMCs from blood, obtained about 23 months after vaccination. The chain combines TRBV2 with TRBJ1-1; D perhaps matches TRBD1 (5 bases). This receptor was identified in a man aged 45 to 75 who received an inactivated influenza vaccine. The CDR3, as DNA: TGTGCCAGCAGTGAAGTCTCCGGGGGAACTGAAGCTTTCTTT. Translated, it gives CASSEVSGGTEAFF.